This T cell receptor (beta chain) was sequenced during a study of cytomegalovirus exposure and HLA in healthy donors. Study outcomes and limitations: Most sequenced TCRs were rare (though some public TCRs occurred in many donors). Presence/absence analysis assumed near-uniform sequencing depth across donors.

Concerning this clone itself: Antigen specificity is unknown.

The PCR used 60 Vbeta and 13 Jbeta primers. Measured with immunoSEQ multiplex PCR; TCRdb has only the in-frame clones, and not every one. The sample records around 190,000 clones, approximately 80% being singletons. This TCR came from a girl aged 2-10 years in good health and CMV-seropositive. Sequenced input: PBMCs.

The CDR3 region is CASSIGTGSSGANVLTF. The CDR3 nucleotides read TGTGCCAGTAGTATAGGGACAGGGAGCTCTGGGGCCAACGTCCTGACTTTC. The chain employs TRBV19 and TRBJ2-6, with 8 bases that match TRBD1. From germline, CDR1 is LNHDA and CDR2 SQIVND (reference sequence). CDR3 size: 17 residues. J gave up 0 bases and V 1 base, and 2 bases lay outside the gene matches.